Reported below is one T cell receptor (beta chain). The antigen remains undetermined. The method was immunoSEQ multiplex PCR; TCRdb's version includes in-frame clones alone and lacks a portion of them. Here the sample spans about 680,000 clones, more than 80% being singletons. Treatment indicated: some 20 received Ad26.COV2.S at low or high dose, single or two shots; roughly five received placebo; per-sample allocation not given. The investigators took samples on day 63 after the first vaccine or placebo injection. This sample was included in a study of Ad26.COV2.S vaccination and SARS-CoV-2 variants. On the study more broadly: The study gave Ad26.COV2.S intramuscularly, once or twice 56 days apart. Points from the study as a whole: Vaccinees and placebo recipients showed similar non-spike TCR breadth. Analyses of TCR breadth and depth may have underestimated total T cell responses.

This TCR came from a person aged 18 to 65 who received the Ad26.COV2.S COVID-19 vaccine or a placebo. The source was peripheral blood, collected in a trial of Ad26.COV2.S vaccine versus placebo.

The CDR3 region is CASSLRDEANYGYTF. The DNA of the CDR3 is TGTGCCAGCTCACTCCGGGACGAGGCTAACTATGGCTACACCTTC. The genes are TRBV18 and TRBJ1-2, with a tentative D call TRBD1 (5 bases). V lost 4 bases and J 0 bases, leaving 12 bases between the germline ends. From germline, CDR1 is KGHSH and CDR2 LQKENI. The CDR3 consists of 15 residues. Full variable domain (outside the CDR3, taken from reference TRBV18 and TRBJ1-2): NAGVMQNPRHLVRRRGQEARLRCSPMKGHSHVYWYRQLPEEGLKFMVYLQKENIIDESGMPKERFSAEFPKEGPSILRIQQVVRGDSAAYFCASSLRDEANYGYTFGSGTRLTVV.